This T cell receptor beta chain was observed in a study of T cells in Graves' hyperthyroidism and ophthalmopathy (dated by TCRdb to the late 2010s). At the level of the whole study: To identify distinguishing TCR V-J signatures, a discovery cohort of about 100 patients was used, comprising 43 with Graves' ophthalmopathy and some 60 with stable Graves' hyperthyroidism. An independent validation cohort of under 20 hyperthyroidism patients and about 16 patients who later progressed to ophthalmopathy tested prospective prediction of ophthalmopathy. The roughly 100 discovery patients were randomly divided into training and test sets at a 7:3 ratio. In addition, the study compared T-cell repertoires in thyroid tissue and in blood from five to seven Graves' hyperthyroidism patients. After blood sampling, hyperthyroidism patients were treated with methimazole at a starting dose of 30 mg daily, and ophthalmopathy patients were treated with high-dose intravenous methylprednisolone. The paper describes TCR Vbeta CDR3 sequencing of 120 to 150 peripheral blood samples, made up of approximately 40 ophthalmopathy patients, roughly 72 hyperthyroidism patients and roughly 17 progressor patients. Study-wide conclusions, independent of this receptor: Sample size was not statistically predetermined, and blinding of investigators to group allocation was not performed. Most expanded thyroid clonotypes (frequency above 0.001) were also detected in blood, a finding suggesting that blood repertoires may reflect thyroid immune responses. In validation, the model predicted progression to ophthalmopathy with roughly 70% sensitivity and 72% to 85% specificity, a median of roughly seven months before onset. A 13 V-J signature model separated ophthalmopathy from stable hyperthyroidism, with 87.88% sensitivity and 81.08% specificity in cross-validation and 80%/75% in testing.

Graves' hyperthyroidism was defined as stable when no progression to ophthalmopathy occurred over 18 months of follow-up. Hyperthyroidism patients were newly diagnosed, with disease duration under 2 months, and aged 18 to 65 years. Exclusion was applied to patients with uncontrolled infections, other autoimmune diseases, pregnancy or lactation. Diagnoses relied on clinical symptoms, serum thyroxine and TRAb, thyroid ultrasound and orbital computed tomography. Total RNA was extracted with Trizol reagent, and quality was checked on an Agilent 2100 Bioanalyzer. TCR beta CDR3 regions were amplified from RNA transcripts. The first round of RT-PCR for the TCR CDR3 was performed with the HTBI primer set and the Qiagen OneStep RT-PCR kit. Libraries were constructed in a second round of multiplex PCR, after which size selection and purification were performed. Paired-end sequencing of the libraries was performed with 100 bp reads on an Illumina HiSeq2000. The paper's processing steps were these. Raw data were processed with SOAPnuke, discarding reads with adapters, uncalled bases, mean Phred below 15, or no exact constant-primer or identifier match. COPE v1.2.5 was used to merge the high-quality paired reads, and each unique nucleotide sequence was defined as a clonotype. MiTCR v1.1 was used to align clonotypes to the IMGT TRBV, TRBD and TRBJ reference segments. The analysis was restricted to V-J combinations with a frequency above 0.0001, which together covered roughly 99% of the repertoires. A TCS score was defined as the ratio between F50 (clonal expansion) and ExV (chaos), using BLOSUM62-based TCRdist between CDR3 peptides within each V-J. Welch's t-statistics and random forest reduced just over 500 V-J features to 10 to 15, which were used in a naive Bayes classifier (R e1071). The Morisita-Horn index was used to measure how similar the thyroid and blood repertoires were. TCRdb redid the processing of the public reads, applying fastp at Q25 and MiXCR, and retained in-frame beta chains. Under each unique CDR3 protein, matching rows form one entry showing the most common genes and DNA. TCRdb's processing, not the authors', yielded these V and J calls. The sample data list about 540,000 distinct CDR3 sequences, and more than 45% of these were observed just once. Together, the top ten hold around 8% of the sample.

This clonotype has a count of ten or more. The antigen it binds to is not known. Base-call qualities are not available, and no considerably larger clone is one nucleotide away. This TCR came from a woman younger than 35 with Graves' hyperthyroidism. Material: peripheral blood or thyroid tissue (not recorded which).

The bases read TGTGCCAGCAGCTTGACGACCGGGAATCAGCCCCAGCATTTT. Its protein product is CASSLTTGNQPQHF. The chain is assembled from TRBV5-6 and TRBJ1-5; the D gene assignment is ambiguous. Deletion took 1 base off V and 4 bases off J, with a span of 9 bases between the germline ends. Spanning cysteine to phenylalanine, the CDR3 consists of 14 amino acids. CDR3 DNA only is kept here, 42 bases in frame from base 1. CDR1 SGHDT and CDR2 YYEEEE are derived from the germline V gene.